This T cell receptor beta chain was identified during a study of CXCR3-negative and CXCR3-positive naive CD8 T cells. Overall study findings and caveats: The level of CXCR3 expression partially decreased after cryopreservation; the majority of assays used fresh PBMCs. TCR interaction strength was inferred from TRB CDR3 physicochemistry, as CD5 matched across naive subsets. Comparably high diversity was seen in both naive subsets, and much lower diversity in memory CD8+ cells.

Each CD8+ T cell subset was sorted in triplicate, approximately 300,000 cells each. Germline V CDR1 and CDR2: SEHNR, FQNEAQ (reference sequence). This CDR3 is built from 14 residues. Through 5' RACE with UMI labels, the TRB cDNA libraries were prepared. TCRdb derives one entry per CDR3 protein from the 5' RACE reads, leaving out DNA. This sample's table reports about 43,000 distinct CDR3 sequences. Comment on this clonotype: Its antigen is undetermined.

Input material: memory CD8+ T cells from blood. This TCR was sampled from a human donor in good health. Some clones in this sample may be carry-over from other donors' samples. The genes are TRBV7-9 and TRBJ1-5; absent DNA, TCRdb's TRBD1 call cannot be checked. This chain's CDR3 is CASSSTGSNQPQHF.